This T cell receptor beta chain derives from a study of metastatic and nonmetastatic thyroid tumors. Study as a whole: For malignant and benign thyroid patients, tumor or nodule tissue and blood were the sources whose repertoires were compared. The study's findings and limits: Compared with benign nodules, malignant thyroid tumors were reported to have significantly higher TCR beta diversity in both blood and tumor.

No patient received treatment before thyroid surgery. TCRdb redid the clone calls on the PCR reads using MiXCR. Seen here are thousands of clones, about 32% observed once, and the top ten hold roughly a sixth. This clone was counted between two and nine times. What it binds is not known. This clonotype originated in a female donor with papillary thyroid cancer or a benign thyroid nodule (not recorded which). Some clones in this sample may be carry-over from other donors' samples. Sequenced: adjacent normal tissue.

CDR3 in amino acids: CAWIVASNNSPLHF. In nucleotides, the CDR3 is TGTGCCTGGATCGTGGCAAGTAATAATTCACCCCTCCACTTT. The rearrangement uses TRBV30 and TRBJ1-6, with D unresolved. In germline, CDR1 is GTSNPN, CDR2 SVGIG (reference sequence). V lost 4 bases to trimming and J lost 5 bases, with 12 bases between them. There are 14 residues in the CDR3.